The sequence of this T cell receptor beta chain was determined in a study of identifying expanded T cells in peripheral blood. Germline CDR1 and CDR2: ENHRY and SYGVKD. This CDR3 comprises 15 residues. Trimming stripped 3 bases from V and 1 base from J, with 10 bases between. This clone was detected only a few times. Measured with immunoSEQ multiplex PCR; TCRdb has only the in-frame clones, and not every one. The table shows around 95,000 clones, with 75% to 90% occurring only once. This chain joins TRBV10-3 and TRBJ1-5; a weak D match, TRBD1 (6 bases). Sequencing was performed on blood. This receptor was obtained from a person aged 18 to 70 in good health. This chain's CDR3 is CAISDPGHSNQPQHF. CDR3 nucleotide sequence: TGTGCCATCAGTGATCCGGGACACAGCAATCAGCCCCAGCATTTT.